A selection of T cell receptor beta chains follows, all from one sample in a study of blood T cell repertoires in COVID-19. Produced via immunoSEQ multiplex PCR; TCRdb's table is partial and in-frame only. There are some 180,000 clones in the sample; about 80% occur only once, and under 15% lies in the top ten. The material sequenced was PBMCs or T cells enriched from blood (not recorded which). The receptors were sampled from a man in his sixties who had been exposed to COVID-19. Both conserved end residues are part of each CDR3. The D gene is left open where the match is weak. Part of the rows lack a size; the others show once, few, many or a class for expanded clones.

TRBV27	few	TRBJ2-7	17	TRBD1	CASSFRRDSLTYYEQYF	TGTGCCAGCAGTTTCCGCCGGGACAGCTTAACCTATTACGAGCAGTACTTC
TRBV6-4	once	TRBJ2-1	14	TRBD1	CASSSGQGFVEQFF	TGTGCCAGCAGTTCAGGACAGGGGTTCGTTGAGCAGTTCTTC
TRBV19	.	TRBJ2-7	16	TRBD2	CASSIPRLAGVGEQYF	TGTGCCAGTAGTATCCCACGACTAGCGGGAGTGGGGGAGCAGTACTTC
TRBV12-3/TRBV12-4	.	TRBJ1-1	12	.	CASTFGGRGAFF	TGTGCCAGCACTTTTGGGGGCAGGGGCGCTTTCTTT
TRBV7-2	.	TRBJ2-1	15	TRBD2	CASSLAGLASNEQFF	TGTGCCAGCAGCTTAGCGGGACTAGCCTCCAATGAGCAGTTCTTC
TRBV7-2	.	TRBJ2-2	17	TRBD2	CASSAVTSGTNTGELFF	TGTGCCAGCAGCGCCGTGACTAGCGGGACGAACACCGGGGAGCTGTTTTTT
TRBV5-1	.	TRBJ2-2	15	TRBD2	CASDPSGTNTGELFF	TGCGCCAGCGACCCCAGCGGGACGAACACCGGGGAGCTGTTTTTT
TRBV11-3	once	TRBJ2-3	16	.	CASSSFTVASTDTQYF	TGTGCCAGCAGCTCGTTTACTGTCGCTAGCACAGATACGCAGTATTTT
TRBV5-1	once	TRBJ2-2	15	TRBD2	CASSLSGKDTGELFF	TGCGCCAGCAGCTTAAGCGGGAAGGACACCGGGGAGCTGTTTTTT
TRBV19	.	TRBJ2-3	17	TRBD1	CASSILGGQVPGDTQYF	TGTGCCAGTAGTATCTTAGGGGGACAGGTCCCGGGAGATACGCAGTATTTT
TRBV9	.	TRBJ1-2	14	TRBD1	CASSSRRGPNGYTF	TGTGCCAGCAGCTCACGCAGGGGGCCAAATGGCTACACCTTC
TRBV6-5	.	TRBJ1-1	16	.	CASSYSRIQVNTEAFF	TGTGCCAGCAGTTACTCCCGTATTCAGGTGAACACTGAAGCTTTCTTT
TRBV2	.	TRBJ2-3	14	TRBD1	CASSGQGRTDTQYF	TGTGCCAGCAGTGGACAGGGGAGAACAGATACGCAGTATTTT
TRBV7-9	once	TRBJ2-1	17	TRBD1	CASSPRFTGEAYNEQFF	TGTGCCAGCAGCCCCCGATTTACAGGGGAAGCGTACAATGAGCAGTTCTTC
TRBV2	.	TRBJ1-5	14	TRBD1	CASSWTGDNQPQHF	TGTGCCAGCAGTTGGACAGGGGACAATCAGCCCCAGCATTTT
TRBV18	.	TRBJ1-4	14	.	CASSPQPSNEKLFF	TGTGCCAGCTCACCACAGCCCTCTAATGAAAAACTGTTTTTT
TRBV19	.	TRBJ1-2	15	.	CASSIGTGKDYGYTF	TGTGCCAGTAGTATTGGTACAGGGAAGGACTATGGCTACACCTTC
TRBV11-1	.	TRBJ2-3	12	TRBD2	CASSSSTSVRYF	TGTGCCAGCAGCTCCTCGACTAGCGTACGGTATTTT
TRBV7-9	.	TRBJ2-7	15	.	CASSLVSAGNYEQYF	TGTGCCAGCAGCTTAGTCAGTGCAGGGAACTACGAGCAGTACTTC